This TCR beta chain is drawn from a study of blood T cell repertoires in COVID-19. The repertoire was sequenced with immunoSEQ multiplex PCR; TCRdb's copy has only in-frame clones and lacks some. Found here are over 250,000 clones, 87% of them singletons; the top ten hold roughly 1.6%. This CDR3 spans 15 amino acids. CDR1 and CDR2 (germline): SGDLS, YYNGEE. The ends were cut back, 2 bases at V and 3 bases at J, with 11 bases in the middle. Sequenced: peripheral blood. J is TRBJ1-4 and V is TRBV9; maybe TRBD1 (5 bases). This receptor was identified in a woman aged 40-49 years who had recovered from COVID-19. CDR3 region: CASSVWGRANEKLFF. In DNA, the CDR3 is TGTGCCAGCAGCGTGTGGGGGAGGGCTAATGAAAAACTGTTTTTT.